The 2 T cell receptor beta chains presented below share a single source sample, sequenced in a study of T cells in Graves' hyperthyroidism and ophthalmopathy. TCR beta CDR3 sequences were amplified from RNA transcripts. First-round RT-PCR targeting the TCR CDR3 was performed with the HTBI primer set. TCRdb re-called the multiplex PCR reads through MiXCR, storing one row per CDR3 protein. The sample shows roughly 40,000 distinct CDR3 sequences, roughly half of them seen only once. The sample consisted of blood. The receptors were gathered from a man aged 40-49 years with Graves' ophthalmopathy.

The chain couples TRBV2 to TRBJ2-6, with D possibly being TRBD1 or TRBD2 (5 bases each). Looked up from germline, CDR1 is SNHLY and CDR2 is FYNNEI. The V end lost 7 bases, the J end lost 18 bases, and 22 bases lay between the germline ends. CDR3 size: 13 residues. CDR3 protein: CASMVGGSPLQTF. DNA of the CDR3: TGTGCCAGCATGGTTGGGGGTTCACCCCTCCAGACTTTC.

The chain is built from TRBV18 and TRBJ1-1, with D maybe TRBD1 (5 bases). Germline assignment: CDR1 KGHSH and CDR2 LQKENI. V lost 3 bases and J lost 5, with 10 bases in between. The CDR3 runs to 13 residues. Written as DNA, the CDR3 is TGTGCCAGCTCACCGGGGGGTAGGACTGAAGCTTTCTTT. The encoded protein is CASSPGGRTEAFF.